This TCR beta chain was profiled in a study of control samples from healthy donors and cancer patients. CDR3 length: 11 amino acids. The germline V gene has CDR1 LNHDA and CDR2 SQIVND (reference sequence). V was pared by 1 base and J by 6 bases, with 2 bases between. Comments on this clone: The sample contains more than one DNA sequence encoding this CDR3.

The table came from immunoSEQ multiplex PCR; TCRdb's copy has only in-frame clones and leaves some out. The sample comprises 120,000 or so clones, approximately 93% of which are singletons, and 7.8% rests with the top ten. The source material was blood. The receptor comes from a woman aged 18-29 years in good health. The J gene is TRBJ2-3, the V gene TRBV19; D gene ambiguous. CDR3 sequence (DNA): TGTGCCAGTAGTATAGGGGATACGCAGTATTTT. The encoded protein is CASSIGDTQYF. Based on the CDR3 plus reference TRBV19 and TRBJ2-3, the full variable domain is DGGITQSPKYLFRKEGQNVTLSCEQNLNHDAMYWYRQDPGQGLRLIYYSQIVNDFQKGDIAEGYSVSREKKESFPLTVTSAQKNPTAFYLCASSIGDTQYFGPGTRLTVL.